This T cell receptor (beta chain) was sequenced for a study of tumor and adjacent non-tumor tissue in lung cancer. Study details: On average, productive TCRbeta reads reached a few million per sample. General study findings and limits: Patients with more diverse tumor TCRs had worse survival.

The CDR3 consists of 15 residues. V lost 6 bases to trimming and J lost 9 bases, with 23 bases between them. Three rounds of nested PCR, following a modified ARM-PCR protocol, produced the TCRbeta library. TCRdb itself ran the multiplex PCR reads through MiXCR, one entry per CDR3 protein. Of more than 55,000 distinct CDR3 sequences in the sample, under 80% are singletons; the top ten hold under 45%. In the case of this clonotype: Antigen: not known.

The template was RNA from unsorted bulk tissue. The normal lung tissue was taken more than 3 cm from the tumor edge. The sample taken for sequencing was distant non-tumor lung tissue. The gene calls are TRBV12-3 or TRBV12-4 and TRBJ2-5, with D maybe TRBD2 (5 bases). This clonotype was obtained from a man between 60 and 75 years old with non-small cell lung cancer. The CDR3 protein is CASSPPPTESEAQYF. In nucleotides, the CDR3 is TGTGCCAGCAGCCCGCCGCCTACTGAATCGGAGGCCCAGTACTTC.